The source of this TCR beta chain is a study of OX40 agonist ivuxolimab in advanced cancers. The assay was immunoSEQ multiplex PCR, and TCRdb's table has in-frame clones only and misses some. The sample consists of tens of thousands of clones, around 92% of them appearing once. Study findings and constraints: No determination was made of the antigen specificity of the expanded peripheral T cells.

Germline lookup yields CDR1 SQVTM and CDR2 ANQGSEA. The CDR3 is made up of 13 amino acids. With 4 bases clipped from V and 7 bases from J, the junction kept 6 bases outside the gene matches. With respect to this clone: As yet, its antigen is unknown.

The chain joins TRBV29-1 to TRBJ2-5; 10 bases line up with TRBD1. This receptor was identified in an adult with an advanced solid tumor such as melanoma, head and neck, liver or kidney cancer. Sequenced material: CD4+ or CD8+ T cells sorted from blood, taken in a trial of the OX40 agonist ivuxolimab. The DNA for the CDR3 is TGCAGCGTTGGGGGACAGGGGCTAGGGACCCAGTACTTC. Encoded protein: CSVGGQGLGTQYF.